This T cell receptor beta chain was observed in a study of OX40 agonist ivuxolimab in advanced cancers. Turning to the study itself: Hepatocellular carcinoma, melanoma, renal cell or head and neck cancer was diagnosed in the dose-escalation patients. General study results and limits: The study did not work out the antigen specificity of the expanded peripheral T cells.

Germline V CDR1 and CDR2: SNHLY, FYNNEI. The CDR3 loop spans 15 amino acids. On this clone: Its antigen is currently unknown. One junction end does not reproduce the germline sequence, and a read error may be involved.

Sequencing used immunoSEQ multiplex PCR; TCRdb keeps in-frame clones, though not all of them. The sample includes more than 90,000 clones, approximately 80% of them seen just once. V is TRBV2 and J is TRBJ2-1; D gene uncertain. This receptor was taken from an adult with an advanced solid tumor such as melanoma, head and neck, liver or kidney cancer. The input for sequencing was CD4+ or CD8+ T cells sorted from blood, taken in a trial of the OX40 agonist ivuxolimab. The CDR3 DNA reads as TGTGCCACCAGTATGCGAGGCCAATCCTACAATGAGCAGTTCTTC. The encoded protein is CATSMRGQSYNEQFF.